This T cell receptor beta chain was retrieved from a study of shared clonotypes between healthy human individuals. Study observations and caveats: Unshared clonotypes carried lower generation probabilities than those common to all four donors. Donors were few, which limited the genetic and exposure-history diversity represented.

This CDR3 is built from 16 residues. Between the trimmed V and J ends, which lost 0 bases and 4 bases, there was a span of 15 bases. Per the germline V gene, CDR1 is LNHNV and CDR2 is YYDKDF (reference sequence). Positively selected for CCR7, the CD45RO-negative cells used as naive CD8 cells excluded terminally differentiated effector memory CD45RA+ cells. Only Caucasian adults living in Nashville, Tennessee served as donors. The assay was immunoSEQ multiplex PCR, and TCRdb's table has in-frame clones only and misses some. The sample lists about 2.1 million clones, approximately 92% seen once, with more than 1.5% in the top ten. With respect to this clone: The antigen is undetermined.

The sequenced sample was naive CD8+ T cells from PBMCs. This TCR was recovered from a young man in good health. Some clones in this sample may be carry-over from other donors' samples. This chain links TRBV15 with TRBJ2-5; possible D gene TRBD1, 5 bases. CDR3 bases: TGTGCCACCAGCAGAGATGGCGCGGACATTACAGAGACCCAGTACTTC. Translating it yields CATSRDGADITETQYF.